Below, 7 T cell receptor beta chains from the same sample are listed, as sequenced in a study of graft-versus-host responses after intestinal transplantation. Their antigens are not known. Only in-frame clones appear in the TCRdb table, and some are missing; sequencing was by immunoSEQ multiplex PCR. In the table there are 84,000 or so clones, around 93% of which are singletons. Sequences were derived from unstimulated CD8+ T cells sorted from spleen or lymph node cells, sampled before transplant. Receptors were obtained from a human donor who was the organ donor for an intestinal transplant.

The chain carries TRBV28 and TRBJ2-7; TRBD2 is a possible D gene (5 bases). CDR1 is MDHEN, CDR2 SYDVKM, per germline. This CDR3 comprises 14 residues. V lost 5 bases to trimming and J lost 1 base, with 12 bases between them. CDR3 region: CASSNGLISYEQYF. CDR3 bases: TGTGCCAGCAGTAACGGACTGATTTCCTACGAGCAGTACTTC.

This chain links TRBV7-2 with TRBJ2-7, with D possibly matching TRBD2 (6 bases). The ends were cut back, 5 bases at V and 7 bases at J, with 21 bases in the middle. Germline V CDR1 and CDR2: SGHTA, FQGNSA. The CDR3 loop spans 15 amino acids. The CDR3 loop reads CASSSWGGGKFEQYF. The DNA for the CDR3 is TGTGCCAGCAGCAGCTGGGGTGGGGGGAAATTTGAGCAGTACTTC.

The chain couples TRBV10-3 to TRBJ2-3; 7 bases are shared with TRBD2. The CDR3 consists of 13 residues. Trimming at V came to 10 bases and at J to 7 bases, leaving 11 bases not matched to a gene. Germline CDR1 is ENHRY and CDR2 is SYGVKD. CDR3: CATEDGGLNTQYF. DNA of the CDR3: TGTGCCACCGAGGACGGGGGGTTGAATACGCAGTATTTT.

This chain links TRBV9 with TRBJ2-1, with TRBD2 as a possible D gene (6 bases). The germline V and J ends were trimmed by 3 bases and 8 bases, with 21 bases remaining between them. This CDR3 spans 16 amino acids. The V gene's germline CDR1 is SGDLS and CDR2 YYNGEE. CDR3 coding DNA: TGTGCCAGCAGCGCAGACGGGCCGGGAGAAGTGGATGAGCAGTTCTTC. Its translation: CASSADGPGEVDEQFF.

V is TRBV14 and J is TRBJ1-1, with 7 bases aligning to TRBD1. The V and J ends lost 3 bases and 0 bases, in that order; junction bases with no gene match: 7. Germline CDR1 reads SGHDN; CDR2 reads FVKESK. The CDR3 is made up of 16 amino acids. For the CDR3, the DNA is TGTGCCAGCAGCCATGACAGGGCCACGCTGAACACTGAAGCTTTCTTT. Residues: CASSHDRATLNTEAFF.

This chain connects TRBV25-1 to TRBJ2-1; D is undetermined. The CDR3 has 15 amino acids. V dropped 2 bases and J dropped 4 bases, with 12 bases sitting between them. Germline lookup yields CDR1 MGHDK and CDR2 SYGVNS. The chain's CDR3 is CASSEASGAYNEQFF. Here the CDR3 DNA reads TGTGCCAGCAGTGAAGCTTCAGGTGCTTACAATGAGCAGTTCTTC.

This clone was counted a few times. The V gene is TRBV6-5, the J gene TRBJ2-5; D unclear. Per the germline V gene, CDR1 is MNHEY and CDR2 is SVGAGI. Trimming cost V 0 bases and J 5 bases, with 4 bases left between them. CDR3 size: 12 residues. The CDR3 region is CASSYSGETQYF. The CDR3 DNA reads as TGTGCCAGCAGTTACTCGGGCGAGACCCAGTACTTC.